The 5 T cell receptor beta chains below all came from one sample that was sequenced in a study of blood T cell repertoires in COVID-19. The repertoire was sequenced with immunoSEQ multiplex PCR; TCRdb's copy has only in-frame clones and lacks some. The sample has around 260,000 clones, roughly nine tenths seen once. Sequences were obtained from peripheral blood. The receptors stem from a young woman with COVID-19, enrolled during active disease.

The rearrangement links TRBV18 to TRBJ2-2; 8 bases are a match to TRBD1. The germline gives CDR1 KGHSH, CDR2 LQKENI. Trimming removed 5 bases from V and 3 bases from J; junction bases left unmatched: 5. The CDR3 contains 15 residues. The CDR3 DNA is TGTGCCAGCTCAGCCAACAGGGGGGACACCGGGGAGCTGTTTTTT. Translated, it gives CASSANRGDTGELFF.

This rearrangement joins TRBV18 to TRBJ1-1; 9 nucleotides match TRBD1. The CDR3 covers 14 residues. The V gene's germline CDR1 is KGHSH and CDR2 LQKENI. The trim removed 4 bases at V and 1 base at J, leaving 1 base unmatched. The CDR3 DNA is TGTGCCAGCTCACAGGGACAGGGGAACACTGAAGCTTTCTTT. Translation: CASSQGQGNTEAFF.

The chain couples TRBV5-4 to TRBJ2-3; the D is unclear. Trimming removed 0 bases from V and 0 bases from J, with 8 bases in between. The CDR3 is made up of 15 amino acids. Germline V gene data show CDR1 as SGHNT and CDR2 as YYREEE (reference sequence). In nucleotides, the CDR3 is TGTGCCAGCAGCTTGGAGCACTCTAGCACAGATACGCAGTATTTT. Its translation: CASSLEHSSTDTQYF.

The chain uses TRBV7-2 and TRBJ2-7; TRBD1 matches at 12 bases. Trimming cost V 2 bases and J 0 bases; bases outside gene matches: 8. CDR1 is SGHTA, CDR2 FQGNSA, per germline. The CDR3 spans 18 residues. CDR3 amino acids: CASSLRDRGPESSYEQYF. Written as DNA, the CDR3 is TGTGCCAGCAGCTTACGGGACAGGGGGCCCGAGAGCTCCTACGAGCAGTACTTC.

This sequence joins TRBV3-1 (or the pseudogene TRBV3-2) and TRBJ2-3; 7 bases are shared with TRBD2. This CDR3 is 16 amino acids long. Germline V gives CDR1 LGHDT, CDR2 YNNKEL (reference sequence). The J segment lost 6 bases and the V segment lost 4 bases, leaving 13 bases of the junction unmatched. CDR3 nucleotide sequence: TGTGCCAGCAGCCTCTGGCGGGAGTTGGAGGGGGATACGCAGTATTTT. Translation: CASSLWRELEGDTQYF.